Shown below are 17 T cell receptor beta chains from a single sample sequenced in a study of blood T cells in healthy people across ages. Primed by a sample-barcoded 5' primer and a J-beta primer mix, a second PCR proceeded for about 6 to 11 cycles. TCRdb recomputed calls from the 5' RACE reads with MiXCR, one row per CDR3 protein. The sample has 800,000 to 950,000 distinct CDR3 sequences; almost 30% are singletons. This sample was shared with a second study, whose subject was T cells of mothers and their children.

Sequencing input: blood. The receptor set was obtained from a woman aged 40 to 50 in good health.

About this clonotype: One base away lies a much larger clone, so this may be a sequencing read error. The chain employs TRBV27 and TRBJ2-5, with 8 bases lining up with TRBD2. The end of the DNA fits TRBJ2-1 better, so the J call may be wrong. The CDR3 is 13 amino acids. The germline CDR1 and CDR2 sequences are MNHEY and SMNVEV (reference sequence). In DNA, the CDR3 is TGTGCCAGCAGTATAGCCGGGAGGGAGACCCAGTTCTTC. Its translation: CASSIAGRETQFF.

This clonotype appeared many times. J is TRBJ2-5 and V is TRBV6-5; no reliable D call. The germline V gene encodes CDR1 MNHEY and CDR2 SVGAGI. V was pared by 2 bases and J by 6 bases, with 10 bases between. The CDR3 sequence is 13 residues long. The DNA of the CDR3 is TGTGCCAGCAGTTACGTGGGCAGAAAGACCCAGTACTTC. Protein product: CASSYVGRKTQYF.

This chain joins TRBV11-2 and TRBJ1-6; possible D gene TRBD1, 5 bases. Trimming removed 5 bases at V and 13 bases at J, with 12 bases between. The CDR3 loop spans 12 amino acids. CDR1 SGHAT and CDR2 FQNNGV come from the germline V gene. The CDR3 protein is CASSLGVRPLHF. The CDR3 nucleotides are TGTGCCAGCAGCCTAGGGGTGAGGCCCCTCCACTTT.

The V gene is TRBV5-1, the J gene TRBJ2-7; 10 nucleotides match TRBD1. The length of the CDR3 is 16 residues. Trimming cost V 4 bases and J 3 bases; bases outside gene matches: 10. Germline CDR1 reads SGHRS; CDR2 reads YFSETQ. CDR3 sequence (DNA): TGCGCCAGCAGCCTGGGCGGGACAGGGGTGATCTACGAGCAGTACTTC. Residues: CASSLGGTGVIYEQYF.

This clonotype was observed many times. The chain couples TRBV5-1 to TRBJ1-2; a weak D match, TRBD1 (5 bases). The CDR3 has 14 amino acids. Trimming stripped 0 bases from V and 4 bases from J, with 10 bases between. Germline CDR1 reads SGHRS; CDR2 reads YFSETQ. CDR3 region: CASSLGIQGYGYTF. The DNA of the CDR3 is TGCGCCAGCAGCTTGGGAATCCAGGGCTATGGCTACACCTTC.

On this clonotype itself: The missing conserved phenylalanine or tryptophan at the end of this CDR3 makes a read error likely. The V call is TRBV20-1, the J call TRBJ1-6; 9 bases map to TRBD1. Germline CDR1 DFQATT, CDR2 SNEGSKA (reference sequence). CDR3 length equals 15 residues. Unmatched junction bases numbered 4, after V lost 2 bases and J lost 5 bases. The CDR3 bases are TGCAGTGCTAGATGGGACAGGGCGAATAATTCACCCCTCCACCTT. Translating gives CSARWDRANNSPLHL.

This clonotype occurred a few times. Here the CDR3 reads CSARDIARQPQHF. As DNA, the CDR3 is TGCAGTGCTAGAGACATCGCCCGTCAGCCCCAGCATTTT. The chain combines TRBV20-1 with TRBJ1-5; D gene uncertain. Trimming stripped 0 bases from V and 6 bases from J, with 9 bases between. Germline loops: CDR1 DFQATT, CDR2 SNEGSKA (reference sequence). The length of the CDR3 is 13 residues.

At least ten counts were recorded for this clonotype. The germline gene is not matched at one end of the junction; a read error may be the cause. This rearrangement joins TRBV5-1 to TRBJ1-1; D might be TRBD1 (6 bases). Per germline, CDR1 SGHRS and CDR2 YFSETQ. CDR3 length equals 14 residues. This CDR3 is CASSLGGAGTEAFF. The CDR3 nucleotides are TGTGCCAGCAGTTTAGGGGGGGCTGGGACTGAAGCTTTCTTT.

This clonotype appeared a few times. A much larger clone sits a single nucleotide away, making a read error possible. This rearrangement joins TRBV6-1 to TRBJ2-1; maybe TRBD2 (6 bases). The CDR3 is 13 amino acids. Germline CDR1 is MNHNS and CDR2 is SASEGT. The CDR3, as DNA: TGTGCCAGCAGCGGGAGCTCCTACAGTGAGCAGTTCTTC. It codes for CASSGSSYSEQFF.

The V and J genes are TRBV27 and TRBJ1-4; TRBD1 is a possible D gene (6 bases). The CDR3 has 13 residues. Germline lookup yields CDR1 MNHEY and CDR2 SMNVEV (reference sequence). V lost 7 bases and J lost 6, with 12 bases in between. CDR3 sequence reads: CASKGGTYEKLFF. The CDR3 DNA sequence: TGTGCCAGCAAAGGGGGGACCTATGAAAAACTGTTTTTT.

This clonotype was seen only a few times. Here the CDR3 DNA reads TGTGCCAGCAGCTTGGATCCCGGGGGCGATGAGCAGTTCTTC. Translated: CASSLDPGGDEQFF. This chain connects TRBV5-6 to TRBJ2-1, with D perhaps being TRBD1 or TRBD2 (6 bases each). Germline V lookup: CDR1 SGHDT, CDR2 YYEEEE. This CDR3 spans 14 amino acids. Trimming cost V 0 bases and J 8 bases, with 12 bases left between them.

This clonotype came up many times. The germline gene is not matched at one end of the junction; a read error may be the cause. This chain connects TRBV7-3 to TRBJ2-7; TRBD1 might be the D (7 bases). The germline V gene has CDR1 SGHTA and CDR2 FQGTGA. The CDR3 extends over 15 amino acids. The CDR3 DNA follows: TGTGCCAGCAGTTTAAGAGGGCAGGGGGACTCCGAGCAGTACTTC. This sequence encodes CASSLRGQGDSEQYF.

The chain is built from TRBV7-9 and TRBJ2-3; 7 nucleotides align to TRBD2. CDR3 length: 16 residues. Germline loops: CDR1 SEHNR, CDR2 FQNEAQ (reference sequence). J was trimmed by 4 bases and V by 5 bases; bases with no gene match: 12. CDR3 sequence reads: CASSLERGGEADTQYF. CDR3 coding DNA: TGTGCCAGCAGCCTCGAGAGGGGAGGGGAGGCAGATACGCAGTATTTT.

This clonotype was recorded a few times. This chain connects TRBV4-3 to TRBJ2-2; D ambiguous. The CDR3 is 15 amino acids. V gave up 1 base and J gave up 5 bases, with 11 bases separating them. From germline, CDR1 is LGHNA and CDR2 YSLEER. The CDR3 loop reads CASSQVPERTGELFF. Written as DNA, the CDR3 is TGCGCCAGCAGCCAAGTACCTGAGCGAACCGGGGAGCTGTTTTTT.

Points on this clonotype: A much larger clone sits a single nucleotide away, making a read error possible. V is TRBV7-9 and J is TRBJ2-7; maybe TRBD1 (5 bases). Germline CDR1 is SEHNR and CDR2 is FQNEAQ (reference sequence). This CDR3 spans 13 amino acids. Trimming removed 5 bases from V and 7 bases from J, with 15 bases in between. This chain's CDR3 is CASSPQAVWEQYV. The CDR3 DNA sequence: TGTGCCAGCAGCCCACAGGCGGTGTGGGAGCAGTACGTC.

The chain combines TRBV7-2 with TRBJ2-7; D could derive from TRBD1 or TRBD2 (6 bases each). With 2 bases removed from V and 3 bases from J, the gap between germline ends came to 14 bases. In germline, CDR1 is SGHTA, CDR2 FQGNSA. The CDR3 extends over 15 amino acids. Written as DNA, the CDR3 is TGTGCCAGCAGCTTAACGTCGGGGGCTTTCTACGAGCAGTACTTC. Its translation: CASSLTSGAFYEQYF.

Note on this clonotype: At one end, the junction sequence differs from germline, possibly due to a read error. V is TRBV7-2 and J is TRBJ2-3; D is unresolved. CDR3 size: 14 residues. Germline V CDR1 and CDR2: SGHTA, FQGNSA. CDR3: CATSPAHSTDTQYF. The DNA of the CDR3 is TGTGCCACCAGCCCCGCCCATAGCACAGATACGCAGTATTTT.